This T cell receptor (beta chain) derives from a study of blood T cell repertoires in COVID-19. Study in general: The study drew acute and convalescent COVID-19 samples from the United States, Italy and Spain. Sources were T cells, B-cell-depleted T cells, or PBMCs; the material itself was cDNA or gDNA.

The authors' processing: Estimation of nucleated cell counts was performed using reference gene primer amplification. Assay used: immunoSEQ multiplex PCR; TCRdb lists only in-frame clones, some missing. V and J calls and clone size are copied from that table; D and trimming were computed from the DNA. Among some 240,000 clones, approximately 80% were seen once, and the ten largest hold 9.5% to 15%. The V and J ends lost 2 bases and 6 bases respectively, with 14 bases between them. Germline V lookup: CDR1 MNHEY, CDR2 SVGEGT. The CDR3 totals 15 residues. The TCR originated in a human donor in a cohort sampled during active COVID-19. The V call is TRBV6-2 or TRBV6-3, the J call TRBJ1-5; unclear D gene. Sequenced sample: peripheral blood. This chain's CDR3 is CASSYGLISGQPQHF. The CDR3 nucleotides are TGTGCCAGCAGTTACGGCCTCATATCGGGTCAGCCCCAGCATTTT.